Given below is one TCR beta chain in context. Its antigen is not identified. Trimming shortened V by 11 bases and J by 0 bases, and 14 bases separated the two germline ends. Germline V CDR1 and CDR2: LNHDA, SQIVND (reference sequence). CDR3 length equals 14 residues. The sample belongs to a study of cytomegalovirus exposure and HLA in healthy donors. About the research overall: Early released data comprised tens of millions of unique TCRs from HLA-typed donors.

Study outcomes and limitations: Specific recognition of CMV antigens was confirmed in vitro for a few chains (all CMV-associated). A link between a missense DCLRE1C variant and TCR beta V- and J-gene trimming emerged from a later analysis. TCR beta V segments were, for the most part, productive about 87% or about 30% of the time in an earlier analysis.

PCR primers comprised 60 Vbeta and 13 Jbeta primers. Sequencing used immunoSEQ multiplex PCR; TCRdb keeps in-frame clones, though not all of them. The table includes around 170,000 clones, more than 75% detected once. This clonotype originated in a woman in her twenties or thirties in good health and CMV-seropositive. Sequencing was carried out using PBMCs. This sequence joins TRBV19 and TRBJ1-3; unclear D gene. CDR3 bases: TGTGCCTCGATAGGTCGGAGCTCTGGAAACACCATATATTTT. Translating gives CASIGRSSGNTIYF.